This T cell receptor beta chain derives from a study of T cells after posttransplantation cyclophosphamide. Study-level findings and limits: Recipient CMV seropositivity and CMV reactivation strongly tracked TRB clonality. Later blood repertoires were often dominated by clones from the donor CD8+ memory compartment.

This clone was seen a handful of times. Its cognate antigen is unknown. Peripheral blood was collected from the related graft donor on the marrow donation day. Profiled with immunoSEQ multiplex PCR; TCRdb holds only in-frame clones, not every one. There are tens of thousands of clones in the sample, none observed a single time. The origin of this receptor is a man aged 35-49 years in good health, CMV-negative, and a related stem cell transplant donor. The sample comprised PBMCs.

The CDR3 sequence: CASSFRTGPIYNEQFF. DNA of the CDR3: TGTGCCAGCAGTTTCCGGACAGGCCCAATCTACAATGAGCAGTTCTTC. The J gene is TRBJ2-1, the V gene TRBV28, with 7 bases that match TRBD1. V dropped 3 bases and J dropped 3; count of bases not matched to a gene: 8. Germline lookup yields CDR1 MDHEN and CDR2 SYDVKM. The CDR3 contains 16 residues.